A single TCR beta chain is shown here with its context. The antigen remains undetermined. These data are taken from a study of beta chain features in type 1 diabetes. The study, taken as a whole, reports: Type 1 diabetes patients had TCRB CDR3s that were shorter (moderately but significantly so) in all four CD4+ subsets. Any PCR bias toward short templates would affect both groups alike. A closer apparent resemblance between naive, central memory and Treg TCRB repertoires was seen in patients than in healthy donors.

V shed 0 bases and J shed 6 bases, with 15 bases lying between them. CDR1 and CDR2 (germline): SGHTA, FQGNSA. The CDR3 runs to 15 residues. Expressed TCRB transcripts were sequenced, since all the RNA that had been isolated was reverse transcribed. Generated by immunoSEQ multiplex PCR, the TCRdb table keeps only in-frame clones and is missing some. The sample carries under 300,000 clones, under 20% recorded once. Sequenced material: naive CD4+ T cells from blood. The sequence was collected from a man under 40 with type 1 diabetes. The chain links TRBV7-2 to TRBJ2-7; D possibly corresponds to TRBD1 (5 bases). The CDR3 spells CASSLAGRESLEQYF. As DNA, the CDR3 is TGTGCCAGCAGCTTAGCGGGCAGGGAATCTCTCGAGCAGTACTTC.